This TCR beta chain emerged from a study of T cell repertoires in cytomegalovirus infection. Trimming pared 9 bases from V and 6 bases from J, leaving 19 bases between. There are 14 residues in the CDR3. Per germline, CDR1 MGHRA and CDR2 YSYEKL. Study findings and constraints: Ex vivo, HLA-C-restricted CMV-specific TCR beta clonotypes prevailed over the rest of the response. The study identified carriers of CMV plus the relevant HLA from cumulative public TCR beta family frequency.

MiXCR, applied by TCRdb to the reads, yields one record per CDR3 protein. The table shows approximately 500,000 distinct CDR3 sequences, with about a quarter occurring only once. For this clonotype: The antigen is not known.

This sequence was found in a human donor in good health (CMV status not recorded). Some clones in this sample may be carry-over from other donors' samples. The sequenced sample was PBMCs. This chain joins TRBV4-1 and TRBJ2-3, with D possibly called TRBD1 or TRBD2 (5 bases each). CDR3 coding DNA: TGCGCCAGTCAAACCGGGACCTTGAGGGATACGCAGTATTTT. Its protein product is CASQTGTLRDTQYF.